A single sample gave rise to the 16 T cell receptor beta chains below, sequenced in a study of T cell responses to AZD1222 COVID-19 vaccine. Sequencing was performed with immunoSEQ multiplex PCR; in TCRdb, only in-frame clones are kept and a portion is missing. The table has approximately 94,000 clones, roughly 90% seen once. The sequencing here drew on peripheral blood, taken on day 0 of AZD1222 vaccination. The receptors here all came from an adult in good health.

CDR3 residues: CASSSEFRGSPLHF. The CDR3 DNA reads TGTGCCAGCAGTTCAGAGTTTAGGGGTTCACCCCTCCACTTT. This chain connects TRBV2 to TRBJ1-6, with a tentative D call TRBD1 (5 bases). The CDR3 totals 14 residues. Between the trimmed V and J ends, which lost 5 bases and 9 bases, there was a span of 14 bases. CDR1 and CDR2 (germline): SNHLY, FYNNEI. The full variable domain, completed using reference TRBV2 and TRBJ1-6, is EPEVTQTPSHQVTQMGQEVILRCVPISNHLYFYWYRQILGQKVEFLVSFYNNEISEKSEIFDDQFSVERPDGSNFTLKIRSTKLEDSAMYFCASSSEFRGSPLHFGNGTRLTVT.

The J gene is TRBJ2-2, the V gene TRBV7-3; the match to TRBD2 covers 10 bases. This CDR3 region has 17 residues. The germline gives CDR1 SGHTA, CDR2 FQGTGA. Trimming took 3 bases from V and 5 from J; bases not matched to a gene: 9. CDR3 sequence: CASSLGLAGAGTGELFF. The DNA for the CDR3 is TGTGCCAGCAGCTTGGGGCTAGCGGGAGCGGGGACCGGGGAGCTGTTTTTT.

J is TRBJ1-2 and V is TRBV7-2; D remains ambiguous. Germline V CDR1 and CDR2: SGHTA, FQGNSA. This CDR3 region has 11 residues. V lost 2 bases and J 8 bases, leaving 6 bases between the germline ends. The chain's CDR3 is CASSLQRGYTF. The CDR3 nucleotides are TGTGCCAGCAGCTTACAGAGGGGCTACACCTTC.

This clone was detected only a few times. In DNA, the CDR3 is TGTGCCAGCAGCCAAGAGTGGGGACTAGCGGTCCAAGTCTCGTTCGAGCAGTACTTC. It specifies CASSQEWGLAVQVSFEQYF. The V gene is TRBV4-2, the J gene TRBJ2-7; 11 positions agree with TRBD2. The V segment lost 0 bases and the J segment 6 bases; nucleotides outside the gene matches: 16. Per germline, CDR1 LGHNA and CDR2 YNFKEQ. The CDR3 totals 19 residues.

This clone turned up a few times. V is TRBV5-1 and J is TRBJ1-1; D perhaps matches TRBD1 (5 bases). Germline CDR1 reads SGHRS; CDR2 reads YFSETQ. The CDR3 loop spans 14 amino acids. V dropped 6 bases and J dropped 5 bases, with 17 bases sitting between them. The CDR3 loop reads CASTLGTGGTEAFF. As DNA, the CDR3 is TGCGCCAGCACCCTTGGGACCGGTGGGACTGAAGCTTTCTTT.

This chain uses TRBV27 with TRBJ2-1, with 8 positions matching TRBD1. CDR1 and CDR2 from the germline V gene are MNHEY and SMNVEV (reference sequence). The junction had 8 bases not matched to a gene; V was cut back by 6 bases and J by 7 bases. The CDR3 is 14 residues long. CDR3 DNA sequence: TGTGCCAGCAGGGGGACAGGCCCCAAGAATGAGCAGTTCTTC. Its translation is CASRGTGPKNEQFF.

V is TRBV6-5 and J is TRBJ2-2; TRBD2 matches at 10 bases. The CDR3 contains 15 residues. CDR1 and CDR2 from the germline V gene are MNHEY and SVGAGI. Losses at the gene ends were 2 bases for V and 7 bases for J; bases not matched to a gene: 4. This CDR3 is CASSYLAGVGGELFF. The DNA of the CDR3 is TGTGCCAGCAGTTACCTAGCGGGAGTAGGCGGGGAGCTGTTTTTT.

The rearrangement joins TRBV30 to TRBJ1-1, with unresolved D. Germline V gives CDR1 GTSNPN, CDR2 SVGIG (reference sequence). V was clipped by 1 base and J by 3 bases, with 12 bases between them. The CDR3 is 14 amino acids. CDR3 sequence: CAWSAGKFDTEAFF. The CDR3 DNA is TGTGCCTGGAGTGCGGGGAAATTCGACACTGAAGCTTTCTTT.

J is TRBJ1-1 and V is TRBV7-6; tentatively, D is TRBD1 (5 bases). Germline values: CDR1 SGHVS, CDR2 FNYEAQ. V gave up 6 bases and J gave up 5 bases, with 16 bases separating them. The CDR3 length is 14 residues. The CDR3 nucleotides are TGTGCCAGCAGTTATCAGGGTTCTGGGACTGAAGCTTTCTTT. Translating gives CASSYQGSGTEAFF.

This rearrangement joins TRBV5-1 to TRBJ1-2; no clear D. The CDR3 has 15 residues. Germline values: CDR1 SGHRS, CDR2 YFSETQ. Deletions cut 1 base from V and 4 bases from J, with 14 bases between. The CDR3 reads CASSLLSGEGYGYTF. CDR3 in DNA: TGCGCCAGCAGCTTGTTGTCCGGGGAGGGCTATGGCTACACCTTC.

This chain uses TRBV30 with TRBJ2-1, with a possible D match to TRBD2 (5 bases). Looked up from germline, CDR1 is GTSNPN and CDR2 is SVGIG (reference sequence). CDR3 size: 14 residues. With 4 bases removed from V and 7 bases from J, the gap between germline ends came to 17 bases. The CDR3 coding sequence is TGTGCCTGGATAGGTTCGACTATAAGGAATGAGCAGTTCTTC. Its protein product is CAWIGSTIRNEQFF.

The genes are TRBV5-1 and TRBJ1-3, with D perhaps matching TRBD1 (6 bases). The germline gives CDR1 SGHRS, CDR2 YFSETQ. CDR3 length: 16 amino acids. The germline V and J ends were trimmed by 0 bases and 0 bases, with 10 bases remaining between them. CDR3 nucleotides: TGCGCCAGCAGCTTGGAACAGGGCCTCTCTGGAAACACCATATATTTT. It codes for CASSLEQGLSGNTIYF.

This clone was observed once. The chain recombines TRBV5-1 with TRBJ2-1; D may match TRBD1 or TRBD2 (5 bases each). CDR1 is SGHRS and CDR2 is YFSETQ in the germline V gene. Trimming cost V 4 bases and J 6 bases, with 14 bases left between them. The CDR3 covers 14 residues. CDR3 amino acids: CASSTITGGNEQFF. The CDR3 DNA reads TGCGCCAGCAGCACGATAACTGGGGGCAATGAGCAGTTCTTC.

This chain joins TRBV7-8 and TRBJ2-1; D remains unclear. The germline V gene encodes CDR1 SGHVS and CDR2 FQNEAQ. Trimming removed 1 base at V and 4 bases at J, with 8 bases between. The CDR3 covers 14 residues. The CDR3 DNA follows: TGTGCCAGCAGCTTAGTTGGGGAATACAATGAGCAGTTCTTC. Translation gives CASSLVGEYNEQFF.

As for this clone: The identical CDR3 is also encoded by other nucleotide sequences in the sample. The V and J genes are TRBV12-3 or TRBV12-4 and TRBJ1-5; D unresolved. V was shortened by 4 bases and J by 5 bases, with 6 bases between the two germline ends. The CDR3 runs 12 residues. The CDR3 DNA reads as TGTGCCAGCAGTTCCGGAGATCAGCCCCAGCATTTT. As protein: CASSSGDQPQHF.

The chain carries TRBV9 and TRBJ2-7; TRBD2 is a possible D gene (5 bases). The germline gives CDR1 SGDLS, CDR2 YYNGEE. The CDR3 runs to 21 residues. Trimming stripped 3 bases from V and 3 bases from J, with 34 bases between. Here the CDR3 reads CASSAQSSTPPRGWEDYEQYF. The CDR3 DNA reads as TGTGCCAGCAGCGCACAAAGTAGTACCCCCCCACGGGGATGGGAAGACTACGAGCAGTACTTC.